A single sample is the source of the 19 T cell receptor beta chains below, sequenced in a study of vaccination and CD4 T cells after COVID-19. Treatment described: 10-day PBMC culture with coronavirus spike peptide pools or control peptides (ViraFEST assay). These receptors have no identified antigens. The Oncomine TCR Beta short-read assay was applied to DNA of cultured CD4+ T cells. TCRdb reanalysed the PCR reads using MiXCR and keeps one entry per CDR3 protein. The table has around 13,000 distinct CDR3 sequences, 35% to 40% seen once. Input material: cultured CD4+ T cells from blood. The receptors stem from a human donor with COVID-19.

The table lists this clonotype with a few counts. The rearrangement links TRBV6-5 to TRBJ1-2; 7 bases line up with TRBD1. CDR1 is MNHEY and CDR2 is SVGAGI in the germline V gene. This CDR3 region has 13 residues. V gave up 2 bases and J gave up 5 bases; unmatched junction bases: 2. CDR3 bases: TGTGCCAGCAGTTACGGACAGGAGTATGGCTACACCTTC. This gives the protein CASSYGQEYGYTF.

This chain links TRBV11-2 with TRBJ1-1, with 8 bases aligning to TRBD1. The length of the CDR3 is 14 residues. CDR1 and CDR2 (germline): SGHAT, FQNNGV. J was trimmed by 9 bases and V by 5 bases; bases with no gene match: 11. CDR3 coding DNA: TGTGCCAGCAGCGTGGACAGGGAAATCTCTAAAGCTTTCTTT. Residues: CASSVDREISKAFF.

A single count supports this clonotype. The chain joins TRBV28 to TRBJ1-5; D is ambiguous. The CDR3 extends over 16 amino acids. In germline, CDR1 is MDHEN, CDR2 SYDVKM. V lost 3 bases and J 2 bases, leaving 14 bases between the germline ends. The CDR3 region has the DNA TGTGCCAGCAGTTTTCTGAGGACGGCGCGCAATCAGCCCCAGCATTTT. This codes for CASSFLRTARNQPQHF.

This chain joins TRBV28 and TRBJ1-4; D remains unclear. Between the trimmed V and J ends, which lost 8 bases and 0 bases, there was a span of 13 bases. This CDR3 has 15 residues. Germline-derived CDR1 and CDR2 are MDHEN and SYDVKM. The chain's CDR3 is CASCGSLATNEKLFF. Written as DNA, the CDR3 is TGTGCCAGCTGCGGGAGTCTTGCAACTAATGAAAAACTGTTTTTT.

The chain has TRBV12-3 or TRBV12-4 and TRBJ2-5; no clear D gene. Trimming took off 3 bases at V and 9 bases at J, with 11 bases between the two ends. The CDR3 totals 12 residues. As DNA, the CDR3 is TGTGCCAGCAGTTTGGAATCCTTGGCCCAGTACTTC. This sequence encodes CASSLESLAQYF.

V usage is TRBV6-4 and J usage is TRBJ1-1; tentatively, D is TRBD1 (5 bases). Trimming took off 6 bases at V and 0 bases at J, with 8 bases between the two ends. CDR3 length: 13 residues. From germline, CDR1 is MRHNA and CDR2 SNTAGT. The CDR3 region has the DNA TGTGCCAGCAGACGACAGATGAACACTGAAGCTTTCTTT. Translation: CASRRQMNTEAFF.

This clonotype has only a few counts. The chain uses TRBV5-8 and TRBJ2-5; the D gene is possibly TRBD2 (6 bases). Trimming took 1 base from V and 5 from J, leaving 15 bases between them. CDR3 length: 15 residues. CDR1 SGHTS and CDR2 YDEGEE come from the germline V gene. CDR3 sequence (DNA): TGTGCCAGCAGCTTGCGGGCGGGGATGTGGGAGACCCAGTACTTC. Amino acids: CASSLRAGMWETQYF.

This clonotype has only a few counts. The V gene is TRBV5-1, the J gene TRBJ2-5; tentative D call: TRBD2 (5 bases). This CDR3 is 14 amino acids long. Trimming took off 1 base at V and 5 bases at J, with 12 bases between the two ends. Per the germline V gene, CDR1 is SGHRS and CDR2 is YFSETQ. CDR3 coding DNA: TGCGCCAGCAGCTTGCGGGATAAGCAGGAGACCCAGTACTTC. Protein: CASSLRDKQETQYF.

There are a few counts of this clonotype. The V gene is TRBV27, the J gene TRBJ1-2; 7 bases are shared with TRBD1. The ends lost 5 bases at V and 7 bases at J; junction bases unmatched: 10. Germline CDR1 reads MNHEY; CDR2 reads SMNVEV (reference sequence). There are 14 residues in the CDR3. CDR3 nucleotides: TGTGCCAGCAGTACCGCCGGGACAGCCTTTGGCTACACCTTC. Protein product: CASSTAGTAFGYTF.

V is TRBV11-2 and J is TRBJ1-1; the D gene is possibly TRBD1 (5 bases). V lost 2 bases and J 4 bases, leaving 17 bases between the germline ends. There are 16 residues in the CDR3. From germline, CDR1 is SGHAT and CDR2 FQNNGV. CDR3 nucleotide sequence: TGTGCCAGCAGCTTAAACGATGGAGTGAGGGGCACTGAAGCTTTCTTT. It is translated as CASSLNDGVRGTEAFF.

The CDR3 sequence is CASSYRNSGVYSPLHF. The CDR3 DNA follows: TGTGCCAGCAGTTACCGAAATTCAGGCGTGTATTCACCCCTCCACTTT. This chain uses TRBV6-5 with TRBJ1-6; D is unclear. Germline CDR1 MNHEY, CDR2 SVGAGI. The CDR3 spans 16 residues. V shed 2 bases and J shed 8 bases, with 16 bases lying between them.

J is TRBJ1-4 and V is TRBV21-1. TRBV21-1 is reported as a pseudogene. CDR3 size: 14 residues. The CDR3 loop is CASSLTLTERKLFF. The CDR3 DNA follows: TGTGCCAGCAGCTTGACGTTGACCGAGAGAAAACTGTTTTTT.

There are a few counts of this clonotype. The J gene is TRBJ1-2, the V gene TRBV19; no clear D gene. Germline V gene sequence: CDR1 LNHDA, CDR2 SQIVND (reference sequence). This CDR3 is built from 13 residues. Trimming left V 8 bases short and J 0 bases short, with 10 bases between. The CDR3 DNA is TGTGCCAGTCTTCGGCATCCTAACTATGGCTACACCTTC. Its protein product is CASLRHPNYGYTF.

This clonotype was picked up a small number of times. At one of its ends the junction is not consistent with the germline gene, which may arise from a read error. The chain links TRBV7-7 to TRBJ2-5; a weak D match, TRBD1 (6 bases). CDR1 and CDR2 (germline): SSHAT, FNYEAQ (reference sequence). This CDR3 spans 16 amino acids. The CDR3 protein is CASSLGRGRGQETQYF. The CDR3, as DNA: TGTGCTAGCAGCTTAGGCAGGGGCAGGGGTCAAGAGACCCAGTACTTC.

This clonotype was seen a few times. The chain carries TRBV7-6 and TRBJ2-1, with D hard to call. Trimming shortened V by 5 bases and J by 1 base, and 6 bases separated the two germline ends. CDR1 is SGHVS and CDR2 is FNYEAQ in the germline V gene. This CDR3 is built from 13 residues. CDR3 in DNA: TGTGCCAGCAGCCCTTATTCCTACAATGAGCAGTTCTTC. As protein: CASSPYSYNEQFF. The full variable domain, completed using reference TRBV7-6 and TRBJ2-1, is GAGVSQSPRYKVTKRGQDVALRCDPISGHVSLYWYRQALGQGPEFLTYFNYEAQQDKSGLPNDRFSAERPEGSISTLTIQRTEQRDSAMYRCASSPYSYNEQFFGPGTRLTVL.

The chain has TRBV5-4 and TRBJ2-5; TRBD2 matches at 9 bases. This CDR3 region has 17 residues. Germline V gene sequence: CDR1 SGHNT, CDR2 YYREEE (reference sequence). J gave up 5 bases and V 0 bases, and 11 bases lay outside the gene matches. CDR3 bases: TGTGCCAGCAGCTTGGGAGGCGGCGGGGGGGCCGTGGAGACCCAGTACTTC. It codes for CASSLGGGGGAVETQYF.

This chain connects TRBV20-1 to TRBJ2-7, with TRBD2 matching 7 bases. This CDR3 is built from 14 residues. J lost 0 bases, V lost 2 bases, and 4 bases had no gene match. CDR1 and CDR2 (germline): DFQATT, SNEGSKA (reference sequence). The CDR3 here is CSARYGGSSYEQYF. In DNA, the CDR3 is TGCAGTGCTAGATACGGGGGGAGCTCCTACGAGCAGTACTTC.

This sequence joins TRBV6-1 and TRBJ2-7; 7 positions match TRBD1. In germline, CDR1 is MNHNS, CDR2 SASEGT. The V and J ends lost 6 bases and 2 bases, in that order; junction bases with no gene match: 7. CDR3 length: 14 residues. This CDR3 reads CASRRGQGAYEQYF. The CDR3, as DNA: TGTGCCAGCAGGAGGGGGCAGGGGGCCTACGAGCAGTACTTC.

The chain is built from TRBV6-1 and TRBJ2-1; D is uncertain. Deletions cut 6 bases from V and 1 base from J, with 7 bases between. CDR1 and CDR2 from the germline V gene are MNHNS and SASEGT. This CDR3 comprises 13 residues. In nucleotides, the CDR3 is TGTGCCAGCAGAGGGCAGTCCTACAATGAGCAGTTCTTC. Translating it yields CASRGQSYNEQFF.